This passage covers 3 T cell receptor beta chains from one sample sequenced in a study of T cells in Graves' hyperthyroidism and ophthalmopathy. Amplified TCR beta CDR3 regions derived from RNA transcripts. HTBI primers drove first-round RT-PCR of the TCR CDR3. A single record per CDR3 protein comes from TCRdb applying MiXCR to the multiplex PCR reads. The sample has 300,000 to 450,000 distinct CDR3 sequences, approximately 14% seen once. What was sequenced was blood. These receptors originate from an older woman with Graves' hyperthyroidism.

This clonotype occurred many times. The CDR3 loop reads CAISEPRSSGNTIYF. CDR3 DNA: TGTGCCATCAGTGAACCCCGGAGCTCTGGAAACACCATATATTTT. The chain has TRBV10-3 and TRBJ1-3; D is undetermined. The CDR3 contains 15 residues. Germline V gives CDR1 ENHRY, CDR2 SYGVKD. The V end was cut by 3 bases, the J end by 0 bases, with 9 bases between.

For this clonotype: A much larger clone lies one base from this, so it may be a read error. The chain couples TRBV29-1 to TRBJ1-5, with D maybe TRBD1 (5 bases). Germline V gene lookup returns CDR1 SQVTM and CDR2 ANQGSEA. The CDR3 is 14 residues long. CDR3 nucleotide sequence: TGCAGCGCCGTTCTGGGGCACGGGAATCAGTCCCAGCATTTT. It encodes CSAVLGHGNQSQHF.

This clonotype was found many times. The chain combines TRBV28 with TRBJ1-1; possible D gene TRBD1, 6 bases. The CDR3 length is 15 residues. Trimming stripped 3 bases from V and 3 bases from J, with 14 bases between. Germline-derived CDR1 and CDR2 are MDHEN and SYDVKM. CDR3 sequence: CASSFPGATDTEAFF. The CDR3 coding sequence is TGTGCCAGCAGTTTTCCGGGGGCAACTGACACTGAAGCTTTCTTT.